The 10 T cell receptor beta chains given below trace back to one sample, sequenced in a study of CD8 T cells in Susac syndrome. Random hexamers served to reverse transcribe roughly 0.5 to 1 ug RNA. From the immunoSEQ multiplex PCR reads, TCRdb called clonotypes with MiXCR, one entry per CDR3 protein. The table includes some 200,000 distinct CDR3 sequences, just under 95% detected once. Sample: CD8+ T cells from PBMCs. These receptors were collected from a human donor with Susac syndrome.

The chain has TRBV9 and TRBJ2-7, with TRBD2 as a possible D gene (6 bases). The germline V gene has CDR1 SGDLS and CDR2 YYNGEE. This CDR3 has 15 residues. The germline V and J ends were trimmed by 4 bases and 6 bases, with 20 bases remaining between them. The CDR3 sequence: CASSTGTDIQVEQYF. CDR3 DNA sequence: TGTGCCAGCAGCACCGGGACTGATATACAGGTCGAGCAGTACTTC.

The chain is built from TRBV19 and TRBJ2-7; no definite D call. Trimming cost V 3 bases and J 3 bases, with 12 bases left between them. CDR1 and CDR2 (germline): LNHDA, SQIVND (reference sequence). This CDR3 is 14 amino acids long. Here the CDR3 reads CASSIGLVGYEQYF. The CDR3 nucleotides read TGTGCCAGTAGTATCGGGCTAGTAGGCTACGAGCAGTACTTC.

This clonotype has just one count. This sequence joins TRBV19 and TRBJ2-1; TRBD1 aligns across 8 bases. This CDR3 is built from 12 residues. With 8 bases clipped from V and 6 bases from J, the junction kept 3 bases outside the gene matches. From germline, CDR1 is LNHDA and CDR2 SQIVND (reference sequence). CDR3 protein: CASGQGSNEQFF. CDR3 coding DNA: TGTGCCAGTGGACAGGGATCCAATGAGCAGTTCTTC.

This clonotype showed up just once. This chain links TRBV12-3 or TRBV12-4 with TRBJ2-5, with 9 bases that match TRBD1. The ends lost 8 bases at V and 7 bases at J; junction bases unmatched: 11. This CDR3 region has 14 residues. CDR3 in amino acids: CASGGTGPMGTQYF. The CDR3 DNA sequence: TGTGCCAGCGGGGGGACAGGGCCCATGGGGACCCAGTACTTC.

The chain uses TRBV11-2 and TRBJ2-7; a possible D gene is TRBD2 (5 bases). Germline lookup yields CDR1 SGHAT and CDR2 FQNNGV. V was trimmed by 5 bases and J by 3 bases, leaving 17 bases between them. The CDR3 is made up of 15 amino acids. The CDR3 nucleotides are TGTGCCAGCAGCCCCCGGAGCGGTCAAGGCTACGAGCAGTACTTC. It is translated as CASSPRSGQGYEQYF. Complete variable domain (other parts from reference TRBV11-2 and TRBJ2-7): EAGVAQSPRYKIIEKRQSVAFWCNPISGHATLYWYQQILGQGPKLLIQFQNNGVVDDSQLPKDRFSAERLKGVDSTLKIQPAKLEDSAVYLCASSPRSGQGYEQYFGPGTRLTVT.

This chain connects TRBV12-3 or TRBV12-4 to TRBJ2-5, with unresolved D. The V end was cut by 3 bases, the J end by 3 bases, with 8 bases between. This CDR3 has 13 residues. The CDR3 nucleotides are TGTGCCAGCAGTTTGAGTGACAAAGAGACCCAGTACTTC. Its translation: CASSLSDKETQYF.

This rearrangement joins TRBV28 to TRBJ2-3, with TRBD2 matching 11 bases. Unmatched junction bases numbered 11, after V lost 3 bases and J lost 3 bases. This CDR3 comprises 18 residues. The V gene's germline CDR1 is MDHEN and CDR2 SYDVKM. Here the CDR3 DNA reads TGTGCCAGCAGTTTCCCGATACTACTAGCGGGAGTGACAGATACGCAGTATTTT. Translation gives CASSFPILLAGVTDTQYF.

The CDR3 DNA reads as TGTGCCAGCAGGAGGGAAGGAGCCTGGGACATCAACTATGGCTACACCTTC. This codes for CASRREGAWDINYGYTF. The chain uses TRBV5-4 and TRBJ1-2; D may be TRBD1 (6 bases). Per the germline V gene, CDR1 is SGHNT and CDR2 is YYREEE (reference sequence). V lost 5 bases to trimming and J lost 2 bases, with 22 bases between them. The CDR3 runs 17 residues.

In nucleotides, the CDR3 is TGTGCCAGCAGTTTAGGAGGGGTCGGCTACACCTTC. This codes for CASSLGGVGYTF. This chain joins TRBV27 and TRBJ1-2; possibly TRBD1 for D (5 bases). Germline CDR1 and CDR2: MNHEY and SMNVEV (reference sequence). The CDR3 has 12 amino acids. V shed 2 bases and J shed 8 bases, with 9 bases lying between them.

The genes are TRBV7-9 and TRBJ1-1; D might be TRBD1 (6 bases). CDR3 size: 15 residues. Trimming removed 5 bases at V and 0 bases at J, with 13 bases between. Germline V lookup: CDR1 SEHNR, CDR2 FQNEAQ (reference sequence). CDR3 amino acids: CASSTQTGLNTEAFF. DNA for the CDR3: TGTGCCAGCAGCACTCAAACAGGGCTGAACACTGAAGCTTTCTTT.